Each of the 12 T cell receptor beta chains below was sequenced from the same sample in a study of monozygotic twins with inflammatory bowel disease. For each CDR3 protein, TCRdb gives one entry from its re-call of the 5' RACE reads, without DNA. This sample lists 70,000 to 95,000 distinct CDR3 sequences; its ten largest clones have 6% to 9.5%. Sequenced input: blood. These receptors were collected from a human donor with ulcerative colitis or Crohn's disease, or a healthy co-twin of an affected twin (not recorded which).

The J gene is TRBJ2-7, the V gene TRBV27; the D call from TCRdb, TRBD1, cannot be confirmed without DNA. Per the germline V gene, CDR1 is MNHEY and CDR2 is SMNVEV (reference sequence). The CDR3 runs to 15 residues. CDR3 amino acids: CASRLGTGNLYEQYF.

The chain is built from TRBV6-5 and TRBJ1-1. Germline CDR1 reads MNHEY; CDR2 reads SVGAGI. CDR3 length: 15 amino acids. The CDR3 sequence is CASSYYGVGNTEAFF.

The chain links TRBV11-2 to TRBJ2-3. This CDR3 is built from 13 residues. Germline V gene lookup returns CDR1 SGHAT and CDR2 FQNNGV. The CDR3 sequence is CASSLDSRVTQYF.

The chain carries TRBV7-9 and TRBJ1-2; the D call from TCRdb, TRBD1, cannot be confirmed without DNA. In germline, CDR1 is SEHNR, CDR2 FQNEAQ (reference sequence). The CDR3 sequence is 16 residues long. The CDR3 sequence is CASSLRGTDSNYGYTF.

The chain uses TRBV20-1 and TRBJ1-6; the D call of TRBD1 rests on TCRdb alone, since no DNA is present to check it. From germline, CDR1 is DFQATT and CDR2 SNEGSKA (reference sequence). The CDR3 extends over 16 amino acids. The CDR3 protein is CSAKGTGIFGNSPLHF.

The chain has TRBV6-5 and TRBJ2-7; TCRdb names TRBD1, which stays unverified in the absence of DNA. The CDR3 contains 15 residues. From germline, CDR1 is MNHEY and CDR2 SVGAGI. The CDR3 region is CASSYQAGSLYEQYF.

The chain uses TRBV18 and TRBJ2-3; TCRdb's D gene call, TRBD1, goes unchecked for lack of DNA. Germline values: CDR1 KGHSH, CDR2 LQKENI. CDR3 length equals 16 residues. CDR3: CASSPPGTWGPDTQYF.

By frequency, this clonotype registers medium-sized. J is TRBJ2-2 and V is TRBV15; TCRdb's D call, TRBD2, is unchecked because there is no DNA. In germline, CDR1 is LNHNV, CDR2 YYDKDF (reference sequence). The length of the CDR3 is 15 residues. CDR3 sequence reads: CATSRDRDYTGELFF.

The genes are TRBV29-1 and TRBJ1-1; the TCRdb D gene call, TRBD1, has no DNA to confirm it. The CDR3 has 14 residues. CDR1 and CDR2 from the germline V gene are SQVTM and ANQGSEA. The CDR3 loop reads CSVESGQKNTEAFF. The full variable domain, in which reference TRBV29-1 and TRBJ1-1 provide the parts outside the CDR3, is SAVISQKPSRDICQRGTSLTIQCQVDSQVTMMFWYRQQPGQSLTLIATANQGSEATYESGFVIDKFPISRPNLTFSTLTVSNMSPEDSSIYLCSVESGQKNTEAFFGQGTRLTVV.

V usage is TRBV7-2 and J usage is TRBJ1-6; TCRdb picks TRBD1, but there is no DNA to check that call. The CDR3 is 17 amino acids. Germline V gives CDR1 SGHTA, CDR2 FQGNSA. CDR3 region: CASSLGGARVGNSPLHF.

V usage is TRBV2 and J usage is TRBJ2-3; checking the TCRdb D call of TRBD1 is not possible without DNA. CDR1 and CDR2 from the germline V gene are SNHLY and FYNNEI. This CDR3 has 15 amino acids. The CDR3 reads CASSKDRGPTDTQYF.

The chain links TRBV12-3 or TRBV12-4 to TRBJ2-5; TCRdb returns TRBD1, unconfirmable since there is no DNA. This CDR3 is 15 amino acids long. CDR3: CASSIPTGGQETQYF.